The 3 T cell receptor beta chains presented below share a single source sample, sequenced in a study of response to subunit inactivated influenza vaccine. MiXCR was run by TCRdb on the RT-PCR reads, yielding one entry per CDR3 protein. The sample lists 550,000 to 600,000 distinct CDR3 sequences; about an eighth were seen once. The sequencing here drew on PBMCs from blood, taken on the day of vaccination. The receptors derive from a man aged 45-60 years who received an inactivated influenza vaccine.

The rearrangement links TRBV11-2 to TRBJ2-1; D could derive from TRBD1 or TRBD2 (5 bases each). With 2 bases removed from V and 12 bases from J, the gap between germline ends came to 14 bases. The CDR3 is 13 amino acids. CDR1 is SGHAT and CDR2 is FQNNGV in the germline V gene. CDR3: CASSLYGAVGQFF. Here the CDR3 DNA reads TGTGCCAGCAGCTTATACGGGGCGGTGGGGCAGTTCTTC.

This clonotype turned up a few times. This chain uses TRBV29-1 with TRBJ2-3, with 7 bases identical to TRBD2. CDR1 and CDR2 from the germline V gene are SQVTM and ANQGSEA. With V trimmed by 3 bases and J by 10 bases, 16 bases remained unmatched. This CDR3 is built from 15 residues. CDR3 nucleotide sequence: TGCAGCGTTGAGGATCCCCAGGGCTTGGGAGGGTCGCAGTATTTT. Protein: CSVEDPQGLGGSQYF.

This clonotype occurred a few times. The chain employs TRBV10-3 and TRBJ2-5; no clear D gene. The CDR3 extends over 14 amino acids. Trimming took off 0 bases at V and 0 bases at J, with 5 bases between the two ends. Germline V gives CDR1 ENHRY, CDR2 SYGVKD. Here the CDR3 reads CAISESAHQETQYF. The CDR3 DNA reads TGTGCCATCAGTGAGTCGGCACACCAAGAGACCCAGTACTTC.